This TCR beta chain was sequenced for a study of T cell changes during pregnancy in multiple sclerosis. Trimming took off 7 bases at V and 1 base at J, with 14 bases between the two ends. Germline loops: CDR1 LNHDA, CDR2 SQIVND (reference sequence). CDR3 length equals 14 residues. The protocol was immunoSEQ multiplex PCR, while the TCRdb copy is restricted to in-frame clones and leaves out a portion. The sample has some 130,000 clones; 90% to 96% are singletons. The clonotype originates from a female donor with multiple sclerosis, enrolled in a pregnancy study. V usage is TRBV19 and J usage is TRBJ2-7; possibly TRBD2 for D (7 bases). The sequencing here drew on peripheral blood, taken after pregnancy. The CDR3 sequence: CASNPGRGSYEQYF. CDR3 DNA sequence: TGTGCCAGTAACCCGGGGAGGGGGTCCTACGAGCAGTACTTC.